The present entry profiles one T cell receptor beta chain with its context. One Seattle source followed patients from active infection through their disease course. These data originate in a study of blood T cell repertoires in COVID-19. The wider study: COVID-19 samples, acute and convalescent, were from the United States, Italy and Spain. From T cells, B-cell-depleted T cells, or PBMCs came the material, which was cDNA or gDNA.

The authors' processing: It was from reference gene primer amplification that nucleated cell counts were estimated. Measured with immunoSEQ multiplex PCR; TCRdb has only the in-frame clones, and not every one. V, J and clone size derive from that table, while D and trimming were established from the DNA sequence. The sample consists of 250,000 to 350,000 clones, around 85% of them appearing once. The CDR3 consists of 13 residues. The V end was cut by 0 bases, the J end by 6 bases, with 8 bases between. CDR1 is SGDLS and CDR2 is YYNGEE in the germline V gene. This chain links TRBV9 with TRBJ2-3; tentative D call: TRBD2 (5 bases). The sequence was obtained from a human donor with COVID-19, enrolled during active disease. The donor label of this sample is uncertain. The sequencing input was peripheral blood. The CDR3 DNA is TGTGCCAGCAGCGTAGGATTAGCGGATACGCAGTATTTT. Residues: CASSVGLADTQYF.